Listed below are T cell receptor beta chains from one sample, sequenced in a study of OX40 agonist ivuxolimab in advanced cancers. Assay: immunoSEQ multiplex PCR; the TCRdb copy retains only in-frame clones and omits some. The sample contains 15,000 or so clones, 73% of which appear only once. This specimen consisted of CD4+ or CD8+ T cells sorted from blood, obtained in a trial of the OX40 agonist ivuxolimab. These receptors were collected from an adult with an advanced solid tumor such as melanoma, head and neck, liver or kidney cancer. The CDR3 runs from the conserved cysteine through the conserved F or W. A D gene is named only where the DNA matches it firmly. Size values are once, few and many counts, or a class for expanded clones, and some rows have none.

clone size,D gene,J gene,V gene,CDR3 protein,CDR3 DNA
once,-,TRBJ1-3,TRBV19,CASSPLGGISGNTIYF,TGTGCCAGTAGTCCCTTAGGAGGGATCTCTGGAAACACCATATATTTT
-,TRBD1,TRBJ1-2,TRBV5-1,CASSLGDSRGGSYGYTF,TGCGCCAGCAGCTTGGGGGACAGCCGTGGGGGATCCTATGGCTACACCTTC
-,TRBD2,TRBJ2-5,TRBV6-1,CASSGTGTSPGETQYF,TGTGCCAGCAGTGGCACCGGGACTAGTCCGGGAGAGACCCAGTACTTC
-,TRBD1,TRBJ2-3,TRBV28,CASSYRGADTQYF,TGTGCCAGCAGTTACAGGGGTGCAGATACGCAGTATTTT
-,-,TRBJ2-1,TRBV7-9,CASRSSGEQFF,TGTGCCAGCAGGTCCTCGGGTGAGCAGTTCTTC
-,TRBD1,TRBJ1-1,TRBV13,CASSFGQGADTEAFF,TGTGCCAGCAGCTTTGGCCAGGGGGCTGACACTGAAGCTTTCTTT
few,-,TRBJ2-1,TRBV7-9,CASSSRPHNEQFF,TGTGCCAGCAGCTCCAGACCGCACAATGAGCAGTTCTTC
-,-,TRBJ1-2,TRBV6-6,CASSYSEGGYGYTF,TGTGCCAGCAGTTACTCGGAAGGAGGCTATGGCTACACCTTC
-,-,TRBJ1-1,TRBV4-3,CASSQNRVLNTEAFF,TGCGCCAGCAGCCAGAACAGGGTGCTGAACACTGAAGCTTTCTTT
few,-,TRBJ2-5,TRBV27,CASSLSIGQGLGETQYF,TGTGCCAGCAGTTTATCGATAGGACAGGGACTAGGTGAGACCCAGTACTTC
-,-,TRBJ2-1,TRBV29-1,CSVQGRDYNEQFF,TGCAGCGTACAGGGTCGGGATTACAATGAGCAGTTCTTC
-,TRBD2,TRBJ2-1,TRBV4-2,CAYGTSGRFEQFF,TGTGCATACGGGACTAGCGGGAGATTTGAGCAGTTCTTC
few,-,TRBJ1-2,TRBV10-2,CASSDPRGERGYTF,TGCGCCAGCAGTGACCCCCGGGGGGAACGTGGCTACACCTTC
-,-,TRBJ2-7,TRBV11-2,CASTVRSAGYEQYF,TGTGCCAGCACCGTGCGTAGCGCAGGCTACGAGCAGTACTTC
-,-,TRBJ2-3,TRBV7-2,CASSFASGWGLSDTQYF,TGTGCCAGCAGCTTCGCGTCAGGGTGGGGCCTCTCAGATACGCAGTATTTT
-,-,TRBJ1-4,TRBV19,CASSGSKNEKLFF,TGTGCCAGTAGTGGGTCCAAAAATGAAAAACTGTTTTTT
medium-sized,-,TRBJ1-2,TRBV9,CASSVGVGANYGYTF,TGTGCCAGCAGCGTAGGCGTAGGGGCTAACTATGGCTACACCTTC
-,TRBD2,TRBJ2-7,TRBV28,CASSALAGGSYEQYF,TGTGCCAGCAGTGCACTAGCGGGAGGTTCCTACGAGCAGTACTTC
few,-,TRBJ1-1,TRBV11-2,CASSISAGTEAFF,TGTGCCAGCAGCATCTCGGCCGGGACTGAAGCTTTCTTT
-,TRBD2,TRBJ2-1,TRBV11-2,CASRGLARHEQFF,TGTGCCAGCAGGGGACTAGCGAGGCATGAGCAGTTCTTC
-,TRBD1,TRBJ2-5,TRBV27,CASSPWDRVETQYF,TGTGCCAGCAGTCCGTGGGACAGGGTGGAGACCCAGTACTTC
-,-,TRBJ1-5,TRBV4-1,CASSQEGVGRGDQPQHF,TGCGCCAGCAGCCAAGAGGGGGTGGGCAGGGGAGATCAGCCCCAGCATTTT
-,-,TRBJ1-5,TRBV4-2,CASSQGIQPQHF,TGTGCCAGCAGCCAAGGAATTCAGCCCCAGCATTTT
few,-,TRBJ2-3,TRBV6-4,CASSDSNGGGSTDTQYF,TGTGCCAGCAGTGACTCGAATGGTGGGGGTAGCACAGATACGCAGTATTTT
-,-,TRBJ2-1,TRBV30,CAWSHADFDEQFF,TGTGCCTGGAGCCACGCGGACTTTGATGAGCAGTTCTTC
few,-,TRBJ1-2,TRBV7-9,CASSLVVTVDGYTF,TGTGCCAGCAGCTTAGTAGTAACAGTCGATGGCTACACCTTC
-,TRBD2,TRBJ2-1,TRBV19,CASKGGLAGVGHEQFF,TGTGCCAGTAAAGGGGGGCTAGCGGGAGTTGGACATGAGCAGTTCTTC
-,-,TRBJ2-7,TRBV7-8,CASSLVGGALYEQYF,TGTGCCAGCAGCTTAGTAGGGGGGGCGTTGTACGAGCAGTACTTC
-,-,TRBJ2-7,TRBV7-9,CASSPGTHPYEQYF,TGTGCCAGCAGCCCGGGGACTCATCCCTACGAGCAGTACTTC
medium-sized,TRBD2,TRBJ2-1,TRBV6-5,CASKASGNYNEQFF,TGTGCCAGCAAGGCTAGCGGGAACTACAATGAGCAGTTCTTC
-,TRBD2,TRBJ2-1,TRBV7-9,CASSHGLAGSNEQFF,TGTGCCAGCAGTCATGGACTAGCGGGATCCAATGAGCAGTTCTTC
-,TRBD2,TRBJ2-3,TRBV19,CASKKTSGADTQYF,TGTGCCAGTAAAAAGACTAGCGGGGCAGATACGCAGTATTTT
once,TRBD1,TRBJ1-1,TRBV19,CASSRVGTVTEAFF,TGTGCCAGTAGTCGTGTCGGGACAGTCACTGAAGCTTTCTTT
-,-,TRBJ1-2,TRBV28,CASSQRTTRGYTF,TGTGCCAGCAGTCAAAGGACGACGAGAGGCTACACCTTC
-,-,TRBJ2-1,TRBV5-6,CASSLVAPNEQFF,TGTGCCAGCAGCTTGGTTGCTCCCAATGAGCAGTTCTTC
-,TRBD2,TRBJ2-3,TRBV7-9,CASSFSLAGDTDTQYF,TGTGCCAGCAGCTTTAGCCTCGCGGGAGACACAGATACGCAGTATTTT
-,-,TRBJ2-7,TRBV9,CASSPPSYEQYF,TGTGCCAGCAGCCCCCCCTCCTACGAGCAGTACTTC
once,TRBD2,TRBJ2-3,TRBV7-9,CASTLAGVSTDTQYF,TGTGCCAGCACCTTAGCGGGAGTTTCTACAGATACGCAGTATTTT
-,TRBD2,TRBJ2-5,TRBV4-3,CASSFPSGRAGETQYF,TGCGCCAGCAGCTTCCCTAGCGGGAGGGCCGGAGAGACCCAGTACTTC
once,-,TRBJ2-1,TRBV27,CASSLGNNEQFF,TGTGCCAGCAGTTTAGGGAACAATGAGCAGTTCTTC
-,-,TRBJ2-1,TRBV30,CAWSESDEQFF,TGTGCCTGGAGTGAAAGTGATGAGCAGTTCTTC
-,TRBD2,TRBJ2-7,TRBV11-2,CASSLAASGYGYEQYF,TGTGCCAGCAGCTTAGCGGCTAGCGGGTACGGCTACGAGCAGTACTTC
-,-,TRBJ1-6,TRBV27,CASSAGESPLHF,TGTGCCAGCTCAGCGGGGGAGTCACCCCTCCACTTT
-,TRBD2,TRBJ2-7,TRBV4-3,CASSQEGGDEQYF,TGCGCCAGCAGCCAAGAGGGGGGGGACGAGCAGTACTTC
-,-,TRBJ1-2,TRBV11-2,CASSLDSRVKYGYTF,TGTGCCAGCAGCCTAGACTCGAGAGTAAAATATGGCTACACCTTC
-,-,TRBJ2-1,TRBV25-1,CASSEGPLLGQFF,TGTGCCAGCAGTGAGGGGCCGTTACTGGGGCAGTTCTTC
-,TRBD1,TRBJ2-6,TRBV6-1,CASSEGQGATGANVLTF,TGTGCCAGCAGTGAAGGACAGGGGGCAACTGGGGCCAACGTCCTGACTTTC
-,-,TRBJ2-7,TRBV15,CATSSGSDYEQYF,TGTGCCACCAGCAGCGGGAGCGATTACGAGCAGTACTTC
-,-,TRBJ2-7,TRBV6-6,CASSYSETPYEQYF,TGTGCCAGCAGTTACTCCGAAACTCCCTACGAGCAGTACTTC